This T cell receptor (beta chain) originates from a study of cytomegalovirus exposure and HLA in healthy donors. Broader study findings: It was reported that TCR beta sequences correctly inferred the HLA-A and HLA-B alleles for most subjects. Some V segments, including TRBV6-2 and TRBV6-3, were excluded as indistinguishable.

CDR3 size: 12 residues. V was cut by 2 bases and J by 8 bases, with 6 bases left in between. Germline V CDR1 and CDR2: MNHNS, SASEGT. As to this clone: Its antigen remains unknown.

Researchers ran the PCR with 60 Vbeta and 13 Jbeta primers. Measured with immunoSEQ multiplex PCR; TCRdb has only the in-frame clones, and not every one. The sample consists of more than 150,000 clones, 82% of them appearing once. The clonotype originates from a woman aged 18-29 years in good health and CMV-seronegative. J is TRBJ1-4 and V is TRBV6-1; D remains ambiguous. The sample taken for sequencing was PBMCs. The CDR3 DNA reads TGTGCCAGCAGTGAACGGGAGGAAAAACTGTTTTTT. Translated, it gives CASSEREEKLFF.